The present T cell receptor (beta chain) was sequenced within a study of T-cell memory formation after mild COVID-19. This CDR3 spans 16 amino acids. Trimming at V came to 5 bases and at J to 0 bases, leaving 7 bases not matched to a gene. The germline CDR1 and CDR2 sequences are SGHNT and YENEEA. TCRdb reprocessed the 5' RACE reads via MiXCR and lists one record per CDR3 protein. This table holds a few hundred thousand distinct CDR3 sequences, approximately 21% found once. The sequenced sample consisted of PBMCs or a T cell subset sorted from them (not recorded which). The rearrangement links TRBV11-3 to TRBJ2-1, with 7 bases that match TRBD1. The sequence came from an adult woman who had mild COVID-19 (a few samples of this study predate the infection). Cell type and time point are not known. The CDR3 here is CASSDRQGSSYNEQFF. The CDR3 DNA follows: TGTGCCAGCAGCGACCGACAGGGTAGCTCCTACAATGAGCAGTTCTTC.